This T cell receptor beta chain originates from a study of blood T cell repertoires in COVID-19. In the study overall: Samples of COVID-19 (acute and convalescent) were obtained from the United States, Italy and Spain. From T cells, B-cell-depleted T cells, or PBMCs came the material, which was cDNA or gDNA.

Using immunoSEQ multiplex PCR, the repertoire was profiled, and TCRdb retains in-frame clones only, with some absent. The profile shows about 140,000 clones, 80% of them singletons. CDR3 length equals 16 residues. The germline gives CDR1 MNHEY, CDR2 SVGEGT. V was trimmed by 2 bases and J by 1 base, leaving 14 bases between them. This clone was seen more than once but under ten times. Sequences were obtained from peripheral blood. This TCR was recovered from a man aged 65-85 years who had recovered from COVID-19. This chain joins TRBV6-2 or TRBV6-3 and TRBJ2-5; possibly TRBD2 for D (5 bases). CDR3 protein: CASSYTSEGAQETQYF. The CDR3 DNA reads TGTGCCAGCAGTTACACGTCCGAGGGAGCCCAAGAGACCCAGTACTTC.